Shown below are 32 T cell receptor beta chains from a single sample sequenced in a study of CXCR3-negative and CXCR3-positive naive CD8 T cells. The authors made the TRB cDNA libraries by 5' RACE using UMI labels. After re-calling the 5' RACE reads, TCRdb lists one entry per CDR3 protein, DNA absent. Reported are over 100,000 distinct CDR3 sequences; the ten largest clones contain approximately 0.3%. The specimen was naive CXCR3- CD8+ T cells from blood. The subset was: CD45RO-CCR7+CD27+CD95- naive CD8+ T cells lacking CXCR3 (TNR3-). These receptors originate from a human donor in good health. Some clones in this sample may be carry-over from other donors' samples.

The V call is TRBV20-1, the J call TRBJ2-1; TCRdb's D gene call, TRBD2, goes unchecked for lack of DNA. There are 15 residues in the CDR3. Germline V gives CDR1 DFQATT, CDR2 SNEGSKA (reference sequence). The CDR3 is CSAIRLADTYNEQFF.

This sequence joins TRBV9 and TRBJ2-3; the TRBD2 assignment by TCRdb is unverifiable without DNA. Germline CDR1 and CDR2: SGDLS and YYNGEE. The CDR3 covers 16 residues. Here the CDR3 reads CASSVTGGGASDTQYF.

This rearrangement joins TRBV3-1 to TRBJ1-1. This CDR3 spans 13 amino acids. Germline V lookup: CDR1 LGHDT, CDR2 YNNKEL (reference sequence). The CDR3 protein is CASSQVLGTEAFF. Together with reference TRBV3-1 and TRBJ1-1, the CDR3 gives the full variable domain: DTAVSQTPKYLVTQMGNDKSIKCEQNLGHDTMYWYKQDSKKFLKIMFSYNNKELIINETVPNRFSPKSPDKAHLNLHINSLELGDSAVYFCASSQVLGTEAFFGQGTRLTVV.

This chain links TRBV28 with TRBJ2-7. Germline CDR1 and CDR2: MDHEN and SYDVKM. The CDR3 covers 11 residues. CDR3 amino acids: CASSFTYEQYF.

The V call is TRBV12-3 or TRBV12-4, the J call TRBJ2-7; TCRdb picks TRBD2, but there is no DNA to check that call. The CDR3 has 14 residues. CDR3 region: CASSLGLAYYEQYF.

The chain has TRBV7-9 and TRBJ2-7. Per the germline V gene, CDR1 is SEHNR and CDR2 is FQNEAQ (reference sequence). CDR3 size: 12 residues. The CDR3 reads CASSPKVYEQYF. The entire variable domain, with the rest obtained from reference TRBV7-9 and TRBJ2-7, is as follows: DTGVSQNPRHKITKRGQNVTFRCDPISEHNRLYWYRQTLGQGPEFLTYFQNEAQLEKSRLLSDRFSAERPKGSFSTLEIQRTEQGDSAMYLCASSPKVYEQYFGPGTRLTVT.

The gene calls are TRBV7-9 and TRBJ2-5; TCRdb's D call, TRBD1, is unchecked because there is no DNA. This CDR3 comprises 13 residues. Germline V gives CDR1 SEHNR, CDR2 FQNEAQ (reference sequence). The CDR3: CASSFVPQETQYF.

The chain has TRBV7-6 and TRBJ1-1; TCRdb returns TRBD1, unconfirmable since there is no DNA. Germline CDR1 reads SGHVS; CDR2 reads FNYEAQ. CDR3 length: 12 residues. The CDR3 reads CATRTGPTEAFF.

This sequence joins TRBV12-3 or TRBV12-4 and TRBJ2-5; checking the TCRdb D call of TRBD2 is not possible without DNA. The CDR3 is 15 residues long. The CDR3 region is CASSPSGGGEETQYF.

This chain links TRBV29-1 with TRBJ2-7. Germline CDR1 is SQVTM and CDR2 is ANQGSEA. This CDR3 has 12 amino acids. This CDR3 reads CSVDGGSYEQYF.

The J gene is TRBJ2-1, the V gene TRBV30; TCRdb returns TRBD1, unconfirmable since there is no DNA. CDR3 size: 14 residues. Germline CDR1 GTSNPN, CDR2 SVGIG (reference sequence). CDR3 sequence reads: CAWRDGGAGNEQFF.

This chain uses TRBV27 with TRBJ1-6. This CDR3 spans 17 amino acids. CDR1 is MNHEY and CDR2 is SMNVEV in the germline V gene (reference sequence). The chain's CDR3 is CASTPRLEVTYNSPLHF.

J is TRBJ2-1 and V is TRBV29-1. Germline V gives CDR1 SQVTM, CDR2 ANQGSEA. The CDR3 has 16 amino acids. The CDR3 loop is CSVVPPAARAYNEQFF.

This chain links TRBV30 with TRBJ1-2; the TCRdb call, TRBD1, lacks DNA for checking. CDR1 GTSNPN and CDR2 SVGIG come from the germline V gene (reference sequence). The CDR3 sequence is 12 residues long. The CDR3: CAWNGGHDGYTF. Together with reference TRBV30 and TRBJ1-2, the CDR3 gives the full variable domain: SQTIHQWPATLVQPVGSPLSLECTVEGTSNPNLYWYRQAAGRGLQLLFYSVGIGQISSEVPQNLSASRPQDRQFILSSKKLLLSDSGFYLCAWNGGHDGYTFGSGTRLTVV.

This chain links TRBV21-1 with TRBJ2-7. TRBV21-1 is tagged as a pseudogene. This CDR3 has 15 amino acids. The CDR3 reads CASSKLDRDFYEQYF.

The chain joins TRBV30 to TRBJ1-1; TCRdb's D gene call, TRBD1, goes unchecked for lack of DNA. CDR1 and CDR2 (germline): GTSNPN, SVGIG (reference sequence). This CDR3 contains 16 residues. Here the CDR3 reads CAWSYGETVGNTEAFF.

This chain joins TRBV15 and TRBJ2-7; TCRdb names TRBD2, which stays unverified in the absence of DNA. This CDR3 spans 17 amino acids. Germline loops: CDR1 LNHNV, CDR2 YYDKDF (reference sequence). CDR3: CATSRDRREGTPYEQYF.

V is TRBV15 and J is TRBJ2-7; as DNA is missing, the TRBD1 call by TCRdb cannot be tested. The CDR3 is made up of 14 amino acids. Germline V lookup: CDR1 LNHNV, CDR2 YYDKDF (reference sequence). CDR3 residues: CATSIDRGTYEQYF.

The chain is built from TRBV28 and TRBJ2-1; TCRdb proposes TRBD2, but this gene call is untestable without DNA. This CDR3 contains 15 residues. Germline-derived CDR1 and CDR2 are MDHEN and SYDVKM. CDR3 sequence reads: CASRADKLDGNEQFF.

The chain recombines TRBV6-8 with TRBJ2-7; TCRdb reports TRBD2, a call that lacks DNA to check it against. The germline CDR1 and CDR2 sequences are MNHGY and SAAAGT. There are 12 residues in the CDR3. The chain's CDR3 is CASSREDYEQYF.

The genes are TRBV5-6 and TRBJ2-3; TCRdb indicates TRBD1, and absent DNA this call remains unverified. The CDR3 sequence is 16 residues long. CDR1 is SGHDT and CDR2 is YYEEEE in the germline V gene. CDR3 region: CASSTGQGLSTDTQYF.

The V gene is TRBV5-8, the J gene TRBJ1-1. From germline, CDR1 is SGHTS and CDR2 YDEGEE. The CDR3 has 13 residues. This CDR3 is CASSPVMNTEAFF.

This chain connects TRBV6-6 to TRBJ1-1; no DNA is available, so the TRBD1 call from TCRdb remains unchecked. This CDR3 contains 13 residues. Germline V gene sequence: CDR1 MNHNY, CDR2 SVGAGI (reference sequence). CDR3 protein: CASRETSGDEAFF.

The chain combines TRBV29-1 with TRBJ2-5; the D gene TCRdb calls, TRBD1, cannot be checked with no DNA. Germline CDR1 is SQVTM and CDR2 is ANQGSEA. The CDR3 runs to 16 residues. The CDR3 region is CSVLKGTQKQSETQYF.

The V and J genes are TRBV6-2 or TRBV6-3 and TRBJ1-1. The length of the CDR3 is 14 residues. CDR1 and CDR2 (germline): MNHEY, SVGEGT. The CDR3 loop is CASSYSLMNTEAFF.

The rearrangement links TRBV6-2 or TRBV6-3 to TRBJ1-2. Germline CDR1 and CDR2: MNHEY and SVGEGT. There are 14 residues in the CDR3. CDR3 loop: CASSLRQVGYGYTF.

The rearrangement links TRBV29-1 to TRBJ2-1; TCRdb's D call, TRBD1, is unchecked because there is no DNA. This CDR3 is 16 amino acids long. Germline CDR1 is SQVTM and CDR2 is ANQGSEA. This CDR3 reads CSVEGEGSSSYNEQFF.

The J gene is TRBJ2-3, the V gene TRBV4-1; TCRdb calls TRBD1, which cannot be checked without DNA. Per germline, CDR1 MGHRA and CDR2 YSYEKL. CDR3 length: 13 residues. This chain's CDR3 is CASSRLAPDTQYF.

V is TRBV28 and J is TRBJ2-7; TCRdb reports TRBD2, a call that lacks DNA to check it against. CDR3 size: 17 residues. CDR1 is MDHEN, CDR2 SYDVKM, per germline. The chain's CDR3 is CASSPGLAGFTSYEQYF.

The chain employs TRBV29-1 and TRBJ2-1; TCRdb names TRBD2, which stays unverified in the absence of DNA. Germline V gene lookup returns CDR1 SQVTM and CDR2 ANQGSEA. The CDR3 is made up of 12 amino acids. The CDR3 protein is CSVRREGHEQFF.

The rearrangement uses TRBV7-9 and TRBJ2-5. The CDR3 covers 13 residues. The germline V gene has CDR1 SEHNR and CDR2 FQNEAQ (reference sequence). The CDR3 loop is CASSPIGRETQYF.

The chain employs TRBV7-3 and TRBJ2-5; TCRdb's D call, TRBD2, is unchecked because there is no DNA. The length of the CDR3 is 15 residues. Germline CDR1 is SGHTA and CDR2 is FQGTGA. The CDR3 loop is CASSLGVGGEETQYF.